Presented here are 8 T cell receptor beta chains from one specimen sequenced in a study of vaccination and CD4 T cells after COVID-19. For these receptors, no antigen is known. Treatment reported: approximately 11-day PBMC culture with coronavirus spike peptide pools or control peptides (ViraFEST assay). Sequenced with the Oncomine TCR Beta short-read assay was DNA taken from cultured CD4+ T cells. From the PCR reads, TCRdb called clonotypes with MiXCR, one entry per CDR3 protein. The table has about 21,000 distinct CDR3 sequences, about 40% seen once. This specimen consisted of CD4+ T cells from blood, cultured in vitro, obtained before SARS-CoV-2 vaccination. The receptor set was obtained from a human donor who received a COVID-19 vaccine.

This clonotype was counted once. The CDR3 loop reads CASSRGTGAQYF. CDR3 in DNA: TGTGCCAGCAGCCGGGGGACAGGCGCCCAGTATTTT. The chain recombines TRBV6-2 or TRBV6-3 with TRBJ2-3; TRBD1 aligns across 8 bases. With 6 bases clipped from V and 12 bases from J, the junction kept 8 bases outside the gene matches. The CDR3 covers 12 residues. Germline CDR1 is MNHEY and CDR2 is SVGEGT.

This chain uses TRBV7-8 with TRBJ1-1, with D uncertain. V was shortened by 1 base and J by 0 bases, with 6 bases between the two germline ends. Germline values: CDR1 SGHVS, CDR2 FQNEAQ. CDR3 length equals 14 residues. The CDR3 sequence: CASSLGAMNTEAFF. CDR3 DNA sequence: TGTGCCAGCAGCTTAGGGGCCATGAACACTGAAGCTTTCTTT.

V is TRBV2 and J is TRBJ2-2; 9 nucleotides align to TRBD2. Germline CDR1 is SNHLY and CDR2 is FYNNEI. This CDR3 has 18 amino acids. Losses at the gene ends were 2 bases for V and 5 bases for J; bases not matched to a gene: 12. CDR3 loop: CASSERVASGVGTGELFF. The CDR3 DNA reads TGTGCCAGCAGTGAAAGGGTTGCTAGCGGGGTGGGAACCGGGGAGCTGTTTTTT.

The chain couples TRBV28 to TRBJ2-7; the D gene could be TRBD1 or TRBD2 (5 bases each). CDR3 length equals 15 residues. The germline V and J ends were trimmed by 5 bases and 5 bases, with 19 bases remaining between them. CDR1 and CDR2 from the germline V gene are MDHEN and SYDVKM. The chain's CDR3 is CASSPSLRDGNEQYF. In nucleotides, the CDR3 is TGTGCCAGCAGTCCCAGCCTCCGGGACGGGAACGAGCAGTACTTC.

The chain recombines TRBV5-1 with TRBJ1-1; TRBD1 agrees at 8 bases. This CDR3 region has 14 residues. J gave up 3 bases and V 1 base, and 2 bases lay outside the gene matches. In germline, CDR1 is SGHRS, CDR2 YFSETQ. CDR3 loop: CASSLQGADTEAFF. CDR3 nucleotide sequence: TGCGCCAGCAGCTTGCAGGGGGCAGACACTGAAGCTTTCTTT.

As DNA, the CDR3 is TGTGCCTGGTCGGGACAGGGGGCATACTATGGCTACACCTTC. It yields the protein CAWSGQGAYYGYTF. The rearrangement uses TRBV30 and TRBJ1-2; 12 nucleotides align to TRBD1. Germline trimming cut 5 bases from V and 3 bases from J; bases unmatched to any gene: 4. CDR3 length: 14 amino acids. Germline lookup yields CDR1 GTSNPN and CDR2 SVGIG (reference sequence).

The rearrangement joins TRBV7-9 to TRBJ1-1; D perhaps matches TRBD1 (5 bases). The V gene's germline CDR1 is SEHNR and CDR2 FQNEAQ (reference sequence). The CDR3 loop spans 13 amino acids. Trimming cost V 1 base and J 3 bases, with 6 bases left between them. The CDR3, as DNA: TGTGCCAGCAGCTTAGTAGGGGACACTGAAGCTTTCTTT. This encodes CASSLVGDTEAFF.

This clonotype came up a few times. The gene calls are TRBV7-3 and TRBJ2-3; no definite D call. Trimming removed 3 bases at V and 6 bases at J, with 13 bases between. This CDR3 is built from 14 residues. Germline CDR1 and CDR2: SGHTA and FQGTGA. This CDR3 is CASSFDARGDTQYF. CDR3 sequence (DNA): TGTGCCAGCAGCTTCGATGCGAGAGGTGATACGCAGTATTTT.